These 14 T cell receptor beta chains originate from one sample sequenced in a study of blood T cell repertoires in COVID-19. Only in-frame clones appear in the TCRdb table, and some are missing; sequencing was by immunoSEQ multiplex PCR. Among some 68,000 clones listed, about 92% were seen once. Sequencing was carried out using peripheral blood. These receptors all come from a man in his forties or fifties with COVID-19, enrolled during active disease.

J is TRBJ2-7 and V is TRBV10-3; 13 nucleotides line up with TRBD2. Germline V lookup: CDR1 ENHRY, CDR2 SYGVKD. The J segment lost 3 bases and the V segment lost 4 bases, leaving 9 bases of the junction unmatched. CDR3 size: 17 residues. CDR3 coding DNA: TGTGCCATCAGTGGGCCTGGACTAGCGGGAGCGGTCTACGAGCAGTACTTC. Translating gives CAISGPGLAGAVYEQYF.

V and J are TRBV28 and TRBJ1-4; a weak D match, TRBD1 (6 bases). V lost 3 bases and J 10 bases, leaving 18 bases between the germline ends. The CDR3 covers 15 residues. Germline V gene data show CDR1 as MDHEN and CDR2 as SYDVKM. CDR3 in amino acids: CASSLGGGSPTKLFF. CDR3 in DNA: TGTGCCAGCAGTTTGGGAGGGGGGTCCCCCACAAAACTGTTTTTT. The whole variable domain, remainder taken from reference TRBV28 and TRBJ1-4, is DVKVTQSSRYLVKRTGEKVFLECVQDMDHENMFWYRQDPGLGLRLIYFSYDVKMKEKGDIPEGYSVSREKKERFSLILESASTNQTSMYLCASSLGGGSPTKLFFGSGTQLSVL.

This chain joins TRBV6-1 and TRBJ2-2; 8 nucleotides line up with TRBD2. The J segment lost 1 base and the V segment lost 2 bases, leaving 0 bases of the junction unmatched. The CDR3 runs 15 residues. Germline-derived CDR1 and CDR2 are MNHNS and SASEGT. In nucleotides, the CDR3 is TGTGCCAGCAGTGAACTAGCGGGGAACACCGGGGAGCTGTTTTTT. This encodes CASSELAGNTGELFF.

V is TRBV5-1 and J is TRBJ1-3, with D uncertain. The CDR3 length is 19 residues. With 2 bases removed from V and 0 bases from J, the gap between germline ends came to 21 bases. Germline CDR1 reads SGHRS; CDR2 reads YFSETQ. The CDR3 reads CASSFSPTTTIGSGNTIYF. For the CDR3, the DNA is TGCGCCAGCAGCTTCAGCCCAACCACGACAATCGGCTCTGGAAACACCATATATTTT.

The chain is built from TRBV6-1 and TRBJ2-3, with a tentative D call TRBD1 (6 bases). In germline, CDR1 is MNHNS, CDR2 SASEGT. V dropped 4 bases and J dropped 2 bases, with 16 bases sitting between them. CDR3 size: 16 residues. CDR3 DNA sequence: TGTGCCAGCAGTGGCACAGGGCCCTCTTCCACAGATACGCAGTATTTT. Translated: CASSGTGPSSTDTQYF.

This clone was counted only a few times. CDR3 sequence: CASSIGIGYNEQFF. DNA of the CDR3: TGTGCCAGTAGTATAGGTATCGGGTACAATGAGCAGTTCTTC. The genes are TRBV19 and TRBJ2-1; D remains unclear. The germline V gene has CDR1 LNHDA and CDR2 SQIVND (reference sequence). The CDR3 loop spans 14 amino acids. Between the trimmed V and J ends, which lost 1 base and 4 bases, there was a span of 8 bases.

The chain recombines TRBV19 with TRBJ2-2; 9 bases are shared with TRBD2. The germline gives CDR1 LNHDA, CDR2 SQIVND (reference sequence). CDR3 length: 16 amino acids. Trimming at V came to 2 bases and at J to 4 bases, leaving 5 bases not matched to a gene. The CDR3 region has the DNA TGTGCCAGTAGTATATGGCTAGCGGGGTCCACCGGGGAGCTGTTTTTT. It encodes CASSIWLAGSTGELFF. Together with reference TRBV19 and TRBJ2-2, the CDR3 gives the full variable domain: DGGITQSPKYLFRKEGQNVTLSCEQNLNHDAMYWYRQDPGQGLRLIYYSQIVNDFQKGDIAEGYSVSREKKESFPLTVTSAQKNPTAFYLCASSIWLAGSTGELFFGEGSRLTVL.

The chain links TRBV7-3 to TRBJ2-2; 8 bases line up with TRBD1. Germline CDR1 is SGHTA and CDR2 is FQGTGA. The CDR3 contains 18 residues. Germline trimming cut 5 bases from V and 2 bases from J; bases unmatched to any gene: 13. CDR3 DNA sequence: TGTGCCAGCAGCCCCAGGACAGGGACAACCCTCAACACCGGGGAGCTGTTTTTT. Translation gives CASSPRTGTTLNTGELFF.

The rearrangement joins TRBV5-1 to TRBJ2-1; 10 nucleotides align to TRBD2. After removal of 4 bases from V and 7 bases from J, the junction contained 11 bases not matched to a gene. There are 16 residues in the CDR3. Germline V CDR1 and CDR2: SGHRS, YFSETQ. CDR3 sequence reads: CASSTQPSGGRNEQFF. The CDR3 bases are TGCGCCAGCAGCACCCAGCCTAGCGGGGGACGAAATGAGCAGTTCTTC.

The chain couples TRBV6-5 to TRBJ1-1; 7 nucleotides align to TRBD1. This CDR3 region has 15 residues. V lost 6 bases, J lost 0 bases, and 7 bases stayed unmatched. In germline, CDR1 is MNHEY, CDR2 SVGAGI. CDR3 sequence: CASRIYRGMNTEAFF. Written as DNA, the CDR3 is TGTGCCAGCAGGATCTACAGGGGTATGAACACTGAAGCTTTCTTT.

This clone has a single count. The gene calls are TRBV27 and TRBJ1-2; TRBD1 agrees at 7 bases. Germline CDR1 is MNHEY and CDR2 is SMNVEV (reference sequence). The CDR3 extends over 14 amino acids. The V and J ends lost 0 bases and 5 bases, in that order; junction bases with no gene match: 3. DNA for the CDR3: TGTGCCAGCAGTTTATCGGCAGGGGGGTATGGCTACACCTTC. Its translation: CASSLSAGGYGYTF.

The chain carries TRBV6-6 and TRBJ1-5, with 10 bases identical to TRBD1. This CDR3 has 14 amino acids. CDR1 and CDR2 from the germline V gene are MNHNY and SVGAGI (reference sequence). The junction had 9 bases not matched to a gene; V was cut back by 10 bases and J by 6 bases. The chain's CDR3 is CATGMGQGSQPQHF. In DNA form, the CDR3 reads TGTGCCACCGGCATGGGACAGGGGAGTCAGCCCCAGCATTTT.

The V call is TRBV28, the J call TRBJ2-7, with 8 positions matching TRBD1. The CDR3 loop spans 13 amino acids. In germline, CDR1 is MDHEN, CDR2 SYDVKM. V was pared by 3 bases and J by 7 bases, with 5 bases of the junction left unmatched. The CDR3 bases are TGTGCCAGCAGTTTCTCCAGGGGGCTTGAGCAGTACTTC. Its protein product is CASSFSRGLEQYF.

This clone was seen a handful of times. The V gene is TRBV7-9, the J gene TRBJ1-1, with D possibly TRBD1 on 6 matching bases. Germline V gene sequence: CDR1 SEHNR, CDR2 FQNEAQ (reference sequence). This CDR3 comprises 15 residues. V lost 1 base to trimming and J lost 0 bases, with 9 bases between them. In nucleotides, the CDR3 is TGTGCCAGCAGCTTAGAGCAGGGGATGAACACTGAAGCTTTCTTT. It translates to CASSLEQGMNTEAFF.